Reported below is one TCR beta chain. Its target is not known. This CDR3 contains 14 residues. CDR1 is SEHNR, CDR2 FQNEAQ, per germline (reference sequence). V was cut by 5 bases and J by 0 bases, with 10 bases left in between. Method: immunoSEQ multiplex PCR; TCRdb's copy keeps in-frame clones and lacks some. The table includes 130,000 or so clones, about 89% detected once. This entry comes from a study of T cell responses to AZD1222 COVID-19 vaccine. General study findings and limits: Only a handful of AZD1222 recipients tested seropositive at baseline. CD4 TCRs covered the whole spike, strongest at regions 160-218 and 743-854.

This receptor was taken from an adult in good health. The rearrangement links TRBV7-9 to TRBJ1-2; weak D call: TRBD1 (6 bases). The material was peripheral blood, obtained on day 0 of AZD1222 vaccination. This CDR3 is CASSQGSTNYGYTF. The CDR3 bases are TGTGCCAGCAGCCAGGGGTCGACTAACTATGGCTACACCTTC.